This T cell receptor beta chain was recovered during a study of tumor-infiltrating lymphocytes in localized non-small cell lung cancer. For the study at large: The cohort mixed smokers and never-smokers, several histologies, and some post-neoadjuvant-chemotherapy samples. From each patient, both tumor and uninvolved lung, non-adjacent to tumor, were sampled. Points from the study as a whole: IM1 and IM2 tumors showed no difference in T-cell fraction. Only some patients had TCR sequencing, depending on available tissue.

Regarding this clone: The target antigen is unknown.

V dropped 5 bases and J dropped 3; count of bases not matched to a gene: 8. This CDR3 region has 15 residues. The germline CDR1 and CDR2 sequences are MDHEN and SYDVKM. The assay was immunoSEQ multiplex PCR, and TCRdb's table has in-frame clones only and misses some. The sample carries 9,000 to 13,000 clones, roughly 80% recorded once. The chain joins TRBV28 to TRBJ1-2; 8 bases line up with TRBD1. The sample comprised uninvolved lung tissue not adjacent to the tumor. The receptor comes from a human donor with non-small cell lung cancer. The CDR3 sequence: CASSADRGYYYGYTF. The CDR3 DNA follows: TGTGCCAGCAGTGCCGACAGGGGCTATTACTATGGCTACACCTTC.